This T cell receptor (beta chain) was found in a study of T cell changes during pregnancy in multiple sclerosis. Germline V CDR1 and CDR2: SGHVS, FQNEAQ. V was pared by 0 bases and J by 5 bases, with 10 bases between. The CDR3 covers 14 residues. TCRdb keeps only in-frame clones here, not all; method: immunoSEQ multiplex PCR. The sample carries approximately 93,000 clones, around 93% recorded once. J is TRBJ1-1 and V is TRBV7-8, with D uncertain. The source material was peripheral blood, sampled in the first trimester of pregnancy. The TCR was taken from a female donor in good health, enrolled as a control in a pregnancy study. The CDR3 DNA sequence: TGTGCCAGCAGCTTAGCTCCGTCTCAGACTGAAGCTTTCTTT. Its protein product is CASSLAPSQTEAFF.